This T cell receptor beta chain was found in a study of blood T cell repertoires in COVID-19. Study-level information: PBMCs, B-cell-depleted T cells, or T cells were the source of the cDNA or gDNA that made up the material.

Enrolled through a virtual design, the participants were between about 18 and 100 years of age and came from fewer than 30 US areas. Participants had their cohort set by participant-reported clinical history. Assay used: immunoSEQ multiplex PCR; TCRdb lists only in-frame clones, some missing. The profile shows roughly 380,000 clones, more than 70% of them singletons. The sample taken for sequencing was PBMCs or T cells enriched from blood (not recorded which). This clonotype was obtained from a man younger than 45 who had recovered from COVID-19.

CDR3 DNA: TGTGCCAGTAGCGACCCGGGACAGATGAACACTGAAGCTTTCTTT. It codes for CASSDPGQMNTEAFF. This chain links TRBV19 with TRBJ1-1, with 7 bases lining up with TRBD1. CDR1 is LNHDA, CDR2 SQIVND, per germline (reference sequence). The CDR3 is made up of 15 amino acids. V trimming: 6 bases; J trimming: 0 bases; junction bases outside the gene matches: 7.